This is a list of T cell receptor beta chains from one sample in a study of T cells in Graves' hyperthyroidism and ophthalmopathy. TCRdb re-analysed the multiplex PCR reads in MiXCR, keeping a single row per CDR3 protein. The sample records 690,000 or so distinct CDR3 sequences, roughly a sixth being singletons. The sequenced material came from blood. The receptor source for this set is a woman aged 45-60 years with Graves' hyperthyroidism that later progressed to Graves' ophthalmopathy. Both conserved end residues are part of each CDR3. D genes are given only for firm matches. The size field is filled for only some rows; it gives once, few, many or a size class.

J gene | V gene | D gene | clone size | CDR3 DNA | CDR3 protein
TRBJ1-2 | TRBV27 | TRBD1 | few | TGTGCCAGCAGCCGGGGACAGCAATTGAACTATGGCTACACCTTC | CASSRGQQLNYGYTF
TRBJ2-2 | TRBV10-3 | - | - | TGTGCCATCAAGGGGCTTCTAGAGATCGGGGAGCTGTTTTTT | CAIKGLLEIGELFF
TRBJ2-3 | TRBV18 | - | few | TGTGCCAGCTCACCAGGCACAGGGATCCCAAGTGGGACAGATACGCAGTATTTT | CASSPGTGIPSGTDTQYF
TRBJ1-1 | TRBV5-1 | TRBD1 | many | TGCGCCAGCAGCTGGACAGGGCCTACTGAAGCTTTCTTT | CASSWTGPTEAFF
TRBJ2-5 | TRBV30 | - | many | TGTGCCTGGAGTGTATGGTGGGAGGAGACCCAGTACTTC | CAWSVWWEETQYF
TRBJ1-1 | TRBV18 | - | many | TGTGCCAGCTCACCGCGAGAGTGGGACACTGAAGCTTTCTTT | CASSPREWDTEAFF
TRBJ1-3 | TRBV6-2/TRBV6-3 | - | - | TGTGCCAGCAGCGCGTACGGGGGCTCTGGAAACACCATATATTTT | CASSAYGGSGNTIYF
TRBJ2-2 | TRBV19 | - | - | TGTGCCAGTACGCAGGGAATGACCGGGGAGCTGTTTTTT | CASTQGMTGELFF
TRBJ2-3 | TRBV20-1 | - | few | TGCAGTGCCCTGGCCTACACAGATACGCAGTATTTT | CSALAYTDTQYF
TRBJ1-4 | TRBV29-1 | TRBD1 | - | TGCAGCGTTGCGACAGGGACTAATGAAAAACTGTTTTTT | CSVATGTNEKLFF
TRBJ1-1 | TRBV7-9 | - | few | TGTGCCAGCAGCTTAGATTTGCAGAGCACTGAAGCTTTCTTT | CASSLDLQSTEAFF
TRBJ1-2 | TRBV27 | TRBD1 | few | TGTGCCAGCAGTTCTTTACAGGGGGGATCCGGCTACACCTTC | CASSSLQGGSGYTF
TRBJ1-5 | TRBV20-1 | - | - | TGCAGTGCTAACCAGGGACGTCAGCAGCCCCAGCATTTT | CSANQGRQQPQHF
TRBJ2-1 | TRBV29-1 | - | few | TGCAGCGTTCGAGGAATTTTCAATGAGCAGTTCTTC | CSVRGIFNEQFF
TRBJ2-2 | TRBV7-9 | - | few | TGTGCCAGCAGCGAAATTCTGACGCATCCTAACACCGGGGAGCTGTTTTTT | CASSEILTHPNTGELFF
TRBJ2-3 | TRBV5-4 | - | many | TGTGCCAGCAGCTTGGATCCGGCCTCGAGTCAGGATACGCAGTATTTT | CASSLDPASSQDTQYF
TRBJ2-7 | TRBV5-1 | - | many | TGCGCCAGCAGCTTGGCGGCAGGGATTTCCTACGAGCAGTACTTC | CASSLAAGISYEQYF
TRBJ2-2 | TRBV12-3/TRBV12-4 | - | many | TGTGCCAGCAGTTTCCTCCGACAGTCAGGGGCCGGGGAGCTGTTTTTT | CASSFLRQSGAGELFF
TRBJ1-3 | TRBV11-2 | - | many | TGTGCCAGCAGTTCAGTCGGGGCAGCTGGAAACACCATATATTTT | CASSSVGAAGNTIYF
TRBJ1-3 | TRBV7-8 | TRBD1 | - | TGTGCCAGCAGATCCGACGACAGGGTTTTTGGAAACACCATATATTTT | CASRSDDRVFGNTIYF
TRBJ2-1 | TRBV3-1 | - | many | TGTGCCAGCAGCCAAGCCGTGGGATCCTACAATGAGCAGTTCTTC | CASSQAVGSYNEQFF
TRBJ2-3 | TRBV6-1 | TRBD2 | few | TGTGCCAGCAGCCTGGAGAGCGGGGGAATCACAGATACGCAGTATTTT | CASSLESGGITDTQYF
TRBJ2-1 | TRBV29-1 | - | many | TGCAGCGTTGAGAGGGTCCAAAACAATGAGCAGTTCTTC | CSVERVQNNEQFF
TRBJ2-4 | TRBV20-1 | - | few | TGCAGTGCCTGGATCACCTCTACCAAAAACATTCAGTACTTC | CSAWITSTKNIQYF
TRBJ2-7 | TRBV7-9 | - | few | TGTGCCAGCACCGCTGGGGGTGGGACCTACGAGCAGTACTTC | CASTAGGGTYEQYF
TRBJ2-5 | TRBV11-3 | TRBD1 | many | TGTGCCAGCAGCCAGGGGGCCCAAGAGACCCAGTACTTC | CASSQGAQETQYF
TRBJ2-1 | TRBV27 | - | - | TGTGCCACTAAGGAGACGGTGGACTACAATGAGCAGTTCTTC | CATKETVDYNEQFF
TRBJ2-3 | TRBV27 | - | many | TGTGCCAGCAGTTTGTGGAGGATCTACACAGATACGCAGTATTTT | CASSLWRIYTDTQYF
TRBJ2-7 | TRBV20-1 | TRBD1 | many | TGCAGTGCTTACCTTTACAGGGGATACGAGCAGTACTTC | CSAYLYRGYEQYF
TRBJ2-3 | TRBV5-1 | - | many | TGCGCCAGCAGCCCAGGACCTGGGACAGATACGCAGTATTTT | CASSPGPGTDTQYF
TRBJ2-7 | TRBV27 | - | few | TGTGCCAGCAGTTTATCGCCTAGCGCGTACTACGAGCAGTACTTC | CASSLSPSAYYEQYF
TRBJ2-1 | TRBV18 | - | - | TGTGCCAGCTCACCAGGGCAGGGTCGCTACAATGAGCAGTTCTTC | CASSPGQGRYNEQFF
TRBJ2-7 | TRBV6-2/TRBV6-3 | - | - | TGTGCCAGCAGTCCCGACCGGGACCAGAATGGGCAGCAGTACTTC | CASSPDRDQNGQQYF
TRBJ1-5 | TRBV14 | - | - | TGTGCCAGCAGCCAACGGTTGGGGACCCACCAGCATTTT | CASSQRLGTHQHF
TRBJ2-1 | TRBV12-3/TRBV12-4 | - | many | TGTGCCAGCATCTCCTCCCGGACGGGGTACAATGAGCAGTTCTTC | CASISSRTGYNEQFF
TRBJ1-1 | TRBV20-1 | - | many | TGCAGTGCAGAGTTACCGGAGGGGTTCATGGGCACTGAAGCTTTCTTT | CSAELPEGFMGTEAFF
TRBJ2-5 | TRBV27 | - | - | TGTGCCAGCAGCCAGGACTCGCCCGGTGGGGAGACCCAGTACTTC | CASSQDSPGGETQYF
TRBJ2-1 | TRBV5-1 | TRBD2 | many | TGCGCCAGCAGCCCGGGGGGTATTGAGCAGTTCTTC | CASSPGGIEQFF
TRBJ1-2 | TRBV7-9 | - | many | TGTGCCAGCAGCTTCTCGGGGTATGGCTACACCTTC | CASSFSGYGYTF
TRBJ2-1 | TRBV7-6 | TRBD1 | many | TGTGCCAGCAGCCCCTGGACAGGTCGTACGTCTTACAATGAGCAGTTCTTC | CASSPWTGRTSYNEQFF